The 31 T cell receptor beta chains below were found in one sample sequenced in a study of patients with pleural tuberculosis. One entry per CDR3 protein, called by TCRdb with MiXCR from the reads. In the table there are around 54,000 distinct CDR3 sequences, about 6.8% of which are singletons. The receptors stem from a human donor with pleural tuberculosis.

Many counts were recorded for this clonotype. This chain joins TRBV6-1 and TRBJ1-5, with D hard to call. CDR3 length: 12 amino acids. Trimming stripped 4 bases from V and 7 bases from J, with 8 bases between. The germline CDR1 and CDR2 sequences are MNHNS and SASEGT. The CDR3 DNA reads as TGTGCCAGCAGTGGGTTGGGGCAGCCCCAGCATTTT. This encodes CASSGLGQPQHF.

This clonotype was counted at least ten times. CDR3 bases: TGTGCCAGCAGTTACAGGGGAGCGGGATACGGAGAGACCCAGTACTTC. This codes for CASSYRGAGYGETQYF. V usage is TRBV6-2 or TRBV6-3 and J usage is TRBJ2-5; 7 nucleotides match TRBD2. Germline V gene data show CDR1 as MNHEY and CDR2 as SVGEGT. Unmatched junction bases numbered 10, after V lost 2 bases and J lost 4 bases. The CDR3 length is 16 residues.

This clonotype was recorded many times. V gene TRBV27 combines with J gene TRBJ2-5; D not certain. The CDR3 runs 13 residues. V was cut by 3 bases and J by 3 bases, with 8 bases left in between. Germline V CDR1 and CDR2: MNHEY, SMNVEV (reference sequence). The CDR3 coding sequence is TGTGCCAGCAGTTTGGGCCCCGAAGAGACCCAGTACTTC. Translated, it gives CASSLGPEETQYF.

This clonotype was seen repeatedly, ten times or more. The V gene is TRBV3-1, the J gene TRBJ1-1; TRBD1 agrees at 7 bases. V lost 4 bases and J lost 3; bases outside the gene matches: 8. From germline, CDR1 is LGHDT and CDR2 YNNKEL (reference sequence). The length of the CDR3 is 15 residues. The CDR3 reads CASSPRDSGDTEAFF. CDR3 DNA sequence: TGTGCCAGCAGCCCCCGGGACAGTGGCGACACTGAAGCTTTCTTT.

The J gene is TRBJ2-1, the V gene TRBV7-3; either TRBD1 or TRBD2 may supply D (5 bases each). The CDR3 extends over 12 amino acids. Germline-derived CDR1 and CDR2 are SGHTA and FQGTGA. Trimming pared 2 bases from V and 9 bases from J, leaving 8 bases between. The DNA for the CDR3 is TGTGCCAGCAGCTTAGGTGGGACTGAGCAGTTCTTC. Its translation is CASSLGGTEQFF.

The V and J genes are TRBV2 and TRBJ2-1; TRBD1 is a possible D gene (5 bases). Germline CDR1 SNHLY, CDR2 FYNNEI. CDR3 length: 12 residues. Trimming stripped 7 bases from V and 13 bases from J, with 17 bases between. The CDR3 region has the DNA TGTGCCAGCACCAGGGAACGAGAGACCCAGTTCTTC. Translating gives CASTRERETQFF.

This clonotype was recorded at least ten times. The genes are TRBV11-2 and TRBJ1-2, with D tentatively TRBD1 (6 bases). Trimming pared 3 bases from V and 7 bases from J, leaving 12 bases between. The CDR3 extends over 13 amino acids. Germline lookup yields CDR1 SGHAT and CDR2 FQNNGV. Here the CDR3 reads CASSLVQGIGYTF. CDR3 DNA: TGTGCCAGCAGCTTGGTTCAGGGGATTGGCTACACCTTC.

Remarks on this clonotype: A junction end diverges from the germline sequence, so it may reflect a read error. This rearrangement joins TRBV29-1 to TRBJ1-4, with 9 bases fitting TRBD1. The CDR3 contains 12 residues. Germline CDR1 SQVTM, CDR2 ANQGSEA. Written as DNA, the CDR3 is TGCGGCGTTGTCGGGACAGGGGAAAAACTGTTTTTT. This gives the protein CGVVGTGEKLFF.

This clonotype has just a few counts. The chain is built from TRBV5-1 and TRBJ2-3, with D unclear. Germline V lookup: CDR1 SGHRS, CDR2 YFSETQ. The V gene lost 0 bases and the J gene lost 3 bases, with 11 bases spanning the gap. CDR3 size: 15 residues. The CDR3 DNA follows: TGCGCCAGCAGCTTGGAGGCCCCATGGACAGATACGCAGTATTTT. Residues: CASSLEAPWTDTQYF.

Details on this clonotype: Germline is not matched at one junction end, which may reflect a read error. V is TRBV11-2 and J is TRBJ2-5; no firm D call. The germline V gene has CDR1 SGHAT and CDR2 FQNNGV. The CDR3 is made up of 15 amino acids. The CDR3 nucleotides are TGTGCCAACAGCAAGAGAGGCCCGACCTGGGGGACCCAGTACTTC. Translation: CANSKRGPTWGTQYF.

This clonotype occurred many times. V usage is TRBV12-3 or TRBV12-4 and J usage is TRBJ2-1; 13 bases agree with TRBD2. There are 15 residues in the CDR3. The J segment lost 9 bases and the V segment lost 7 bases, leaving 9 bases of the junction unmatched. The CDR3 sequence: CASKKLAGGDTEQFF. In nucleotides, the CDR3 is TGTGCCAGCAAAAAACTAGCGGGAGGGGACACTGAGCAGTTCTTC.

This clonotype was observed at least ten times. The chain combines TRBV19 with TRBJ1-2; 11 bases agree with TRBD1. The germline gives CDR1 LNHDA, CDR2 SQIVND (reference sequence). The length of the CDR3 is 14 residues. J was trimmed by 2 bases and V by 6 bases; bases with no gene match: 2. The CDR3 loop reads CASRRTGGNYGYTF. CDR3 DNA: TGTGCCAGTAGGAGGACAGGGGGCAACTATGGCTACACCTTC.

This clonotype was seen a few times. This chain connects TRBV5-1 to TRBJ2-3; D call uncertain. The CDR3 totals 13 residues. Germline loops: CDR1 SGHRS, CDR2 YFSETQ. V lost 2 bases and J lost 1, with 5 bases in between. CDR3 in amino acids: CASSFGRTDTQYF. CDR3 bases: TGCGCCAGCAGCTTCGGTCGCACAGATACGCAGTATTTT.

This clonotype was observed at least ten times. This chain uses TRBV11-1 with TRBJ1-2, with TRBD1 as a possible D gene (6 bases). The CDR3 sequence is 14 residues long. Germline V gene lookup returns CDR1 SGHAT and CDR2 FQDESV (reference sequence). V shed 3 bases and J shed 5 bases, with 13 bases lying between them. The CDR3 region has the DNA TGTGCCAGCAGCTTCCTAACAGGGAATTATGGCTACACCTTC. It specifies CASSFLTGNYGYTF.

Turning to this clonotype: A much bigger clone sits one base away, suggesting this may be a read error. J is TRBJ2-7 and V is TRBV6-2 or TRBV6-3; TRBD2 matches at 7 bases. Germline CDR1 is MNHEY and CDR2 is SVGEGT. The CDR3 extends over 16 amino acids. The J segment lost 4 bases and the V segment lost 6 bases, leaving 15 bases of the junction unmatched. CDR3: CASRYPIGGGKYEQYF. DNA of the CDR3: TGTGCCAGCAGGTACCCGATTGGCGGGGGAAAATACGAGCAGTACTTC.

There are many counts of this clonotype. This chain links TRBV4-1 with TRBJ2-2; no reliable D call. CDR1 is MGHRA, CDR2 YSYEKL, per germline. The CDR3 contains 14 residues. The V end was cut by 7 bases, the J end by 0 bases, with 9 bases between. Here the CDR3 reads CASTRAPNTGELFF. CDR3 in DNA: TGCGCCAGCACCCGGGCACCGAACACCGGGGAGCTGTTTTTT.

V usage is TRBV19 and J usage is TRBJ2-2; D perhaps matches TRBD2 (6 bases). Germline assignment: CDR1 LNHDA and CDR2 SQIVND (reference sequence). This CDR3 spans 15 amino acids. Trimming took off 3 bases at V and 3 bases at J, with 11 bases between the two ends. The CDR3: CASSIRDSHTGELFF. CDR3 nucleotides: TGTGCCAGTAGTATCCGGGACTCCCACACCGGGGAGCTGTTTTTT.

This clonotype was detected many times. The genes are TRBV6-2 or TRBV6-3 and TRBJ1-1, with a possible D match to TRBD1 (6 bases). The germline V gene encodes CDR1 MNHEY and CDR2 SVGEGT. V was shortened by 2 bases and J by 1 base, with 17 bases between the two germline ends. This CDR3 region has 17 residues. The CDR3 region has the DNA TGTGCCAGCAGTTACCTTCCGGGACACAATTCGAACACTGAAGCTTTCTTT. Translated, it gives CASSYLPGHNSNTEAFF.

Many counts were recorded for this clonotype. V is TRBV2 and J is TRBJ1-5; unclear D gene. The V gene's germline CDR1 is SNHLY and CDR2 FYNNEI. The V gene lost 4 bases and the J gene lost 5 bases, with 9 bases spanning the gap. The CDR3 has 13 amino acids. Here the CDR3 DNA reads TGTGCCAGCAGTGGGGCAGATTATCAGCCCCAGCATTTT. Translating gives CASSGADYQPQHF.

This clonotype was seen repeatedly, ten times or more. The CDR3 is CASSIVSADYTDTQYF. The CDR3, as DNA: TGTGCCAGTAGTATAGTCTCCGCGGATTACACAGATACGCAGTATTTT. The chain carries TRBV19 and TRBJ2-3, with D unresolved. Looked up from germline, CDR1 is LNHDA and CDR2 is SQIVND (reference sequence). Deletions cut 1 base from V and 2 bases from J, with 13 bases between. The length of the CDR3 is 16 residues.

Many counts were recorded for this clonotype. The V and J genes are TRBV20-1 and TRBJ2-7, with 9 bases matching TRBD1. CDR1 DFQATT and CDR2 SNEGSKA come from the germline V gene (reference sequence). V dropped 1 base and J dropped 3; count of bases not matched to a gene: 13. CDR3 size: 17 residues. The CDR3 coding sequence is TGCAGTGCTAGAGGCAGAGCCCCGGAGACAGGGGGCTACGAGCAGTACGTC. It yields the protein CSARGRAPETGGYEQYV.

This clonotype has a count of ten or more. The J gene is TRBJ1-1, the V gene TRBV4-1; TRBD1 aligns across 9 bases. Germline V lookup: CDR1 MGHRA, CDR2 YSYEKL. The CDR3 covers 16 residues. J gave up 3 bases and V 4 bases, and 9 bases lay outside the gene matches. CDR3 amino acids: CASSLSGQGLDTEAFF. The CDR3 coding sequence is TGCGCCAGCAGCCTTTCGGGACAGGGATTGGACACTGAAGCTTTCTTT.

This clonotype was found many times. This chain joins TRBV6-1 and TRBJ2-1; the match to TRBD1 covers 9 bases. There are 14 residues in the CDR3. The junction had 5 bases not matched to a gene; V was cut back by 8 bases and J by 3 bases. The germline CDR1 and CDR2 sequences are MNHNS and SASEGT. The CDR3 DNA follows: TGTGCCAGCCGAGGGGACAGGGACTACAATGAGCAGTTCTTC. This encodes CASRGDRDYNEQFF.

The CDR3 loop reads CASSNNRGDYNEQFF. In nucleotides, the CDR3 is TGCGCCAGCAGCAATAACAGGGGAGACTACAATGAGCAGTTCTTC. The J gene is TRBJ2-1, the V gene TRBV5-1; TRBD1 matches 7 bases. The V segment lost 4 bases and the J segment 3 bases; nucleotides outside the gene matches: 7. The CDR3 is made up of 15 amino acids. The germline V gene encodes CDR1 SGHRS and CDR2 YFSETQ.

The rearrangement uses TRBV5-1 and TRBJ1-2, with 7 bases that match TRBD1. V gave up 0 bases and J gave up 6 bases; unmatched junction bases: 5. This CDR3 has 14 residues. Germline V gene sequence: CDR1 SGHRS, CDR2 YFSETQ. The CDR3, as DNA: TGCGCCAGCAGCTTGGGAGACAGGGACAATGGCTACACCTTC. Translating gives CASSLGDRDNGYTF.

This clonotype has a count of ten or more. The chain combines TRBV12-3 or TRBV12-4 with TRBJ1-1, with D perhaps matching TRBD1 (5 bases). V lost 6 bases and J 4 bases, leaving 18 bases between the germline ends. CDR3 length: 15 residues. The CDR3 is CASRISGTARTEAFF. CDR3 sequence (DNA): TGTGCCAGCAGGATATCCGGGACCGCCCGCACTGAAGCTTTCTTT.

A few counts support this clonotype. The V call is TRBV11-1, the J call TRBJ2-3, with no clear D. V shed 1 base and J shed 1 base, with 12 bases lying between them. The germline CDR1 and CDR2 sequences are SGHAT and FQDESV (reference sequence). The CDR3 length is 16 residues. Written as DNA, the CDR3 is TGTGCCAGCAGCTTAGTCCTCGCGGACGGCACAGATACGCAGTATTTT. Protein product: CASSLVLADGTDTQYF.

The chain links TRBV29-1 to TRBJ1-2, with 8 positions matching TRBD1. The CDR3 is made up of 13 amino acids. The trim removed 6 bases at V and 4 bases at J, leaving 7 bases unmatched. Germline V CDR1 and CDR2: SQVTM, ANQGSEA. The CDR3 loop reads CSVTGDVPYGYTF. CDR3 DNA: TGCAGCGTGACAGGGGATGTGCCCTATGGCTACACCTTC. The full variable domain, completed using reference TRBV29-1 and TRBJ1-2, is SAVISQKPSRDICQRGTSLTIQCQVDSQVTMMFWYRQQPGQSLTLIATANQGSEATYESGFVIDKFPISRPNLTFSTLTVSNMSPEDSSIYLCSVTGDVPYGYTFGSGTRLTVV.

This clonotype was seen repeatedly, ten times or more. The chain employs TRBV19 and TRBJ2-1; no definite D call. The CDR3 runs 13 residues. In germline, CDR1 is LNHDA, CDR2 SQIVND (reference sequence). V lost 8 bases to trimming and J lost 2 bases, with 10 bases between them. Here the CDR3 reads CASLGVAYNEQFF. The CDR3 nucleotides read TGTGCCAGTTTAGGTGTGGCCTACAATGAGCAGTTCTTC.

This clonotype was observed at least ten times. This CDR3 is CASSLRDTISPLHF. CDR3 in DNA: TGTGCCAGCAGCCTCCGGGACACCATTTCACCCCTCCACTTT. V gene TRBV27 combines with J gene TRBJ1-6, with D perhaps TRBD1 (6 bases). V was clipped by 6 bases and J by 9 bases, with 15 bases between them. This CDR3 has 14 amino acids. CDR1 and CDR2 (germline): MNHEY, SMNVEV (reference sequence).

This clonotype has a count of ten or more. The chain couples TRBV11-1 to TRBJ2-1; TRBD2 aligns across 9 bases. The CDR3 length is 16 residues. Trimming cost V 5 bases and J 2 bases; bases outside gene matches: 7. Germline V gene sequence: CDR1 SGHAT, CDR2 FQDESV (reference sequence). The CDR3, as DNA: TGTGCCAGCAGCGCTCGACTAGCGGTTACCTACAATGAGCAGTTCTTC. The encoded protein is CASSARLAVTYNEQFF.